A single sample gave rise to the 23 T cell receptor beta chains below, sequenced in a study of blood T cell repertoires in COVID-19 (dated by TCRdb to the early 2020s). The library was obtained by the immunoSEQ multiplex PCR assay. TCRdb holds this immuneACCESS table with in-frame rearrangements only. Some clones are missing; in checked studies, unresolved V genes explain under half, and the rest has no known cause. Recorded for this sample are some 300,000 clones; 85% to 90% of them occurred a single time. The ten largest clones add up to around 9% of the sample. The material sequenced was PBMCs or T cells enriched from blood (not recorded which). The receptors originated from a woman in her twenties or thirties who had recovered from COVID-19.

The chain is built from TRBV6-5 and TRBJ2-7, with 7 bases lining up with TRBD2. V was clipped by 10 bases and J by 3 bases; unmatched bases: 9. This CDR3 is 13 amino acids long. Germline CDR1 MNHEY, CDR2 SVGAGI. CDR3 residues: CATTSGIVYEQYF. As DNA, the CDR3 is TGTGCCACCACGAGCGGGATCGTCTACGAGCAGTACTTC.

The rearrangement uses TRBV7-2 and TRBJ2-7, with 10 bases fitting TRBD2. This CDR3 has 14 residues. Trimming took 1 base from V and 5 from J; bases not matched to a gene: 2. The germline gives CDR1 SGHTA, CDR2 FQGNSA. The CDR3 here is CASSLDSGRHEQYF. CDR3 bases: TGTGCCAGCAGCTTAGATAGCGGGAGGCACGAGCAGTACTTC.

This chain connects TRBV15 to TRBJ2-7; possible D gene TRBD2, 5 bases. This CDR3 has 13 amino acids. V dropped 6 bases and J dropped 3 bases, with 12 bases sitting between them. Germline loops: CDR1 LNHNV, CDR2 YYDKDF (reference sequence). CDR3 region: CATSYLAGYEQYF. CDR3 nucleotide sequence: TGTGCCACCAGTTACCTAGCTGGCTACGAGCAGTACTTC.

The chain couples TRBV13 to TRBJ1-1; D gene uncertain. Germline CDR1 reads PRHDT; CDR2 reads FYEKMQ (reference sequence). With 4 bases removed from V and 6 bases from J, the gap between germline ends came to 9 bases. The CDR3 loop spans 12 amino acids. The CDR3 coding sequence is TGTGCCAGCAGCTCCCGTTATGCTGAAGCTTTCTTT. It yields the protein CASSSRYAEAFF.

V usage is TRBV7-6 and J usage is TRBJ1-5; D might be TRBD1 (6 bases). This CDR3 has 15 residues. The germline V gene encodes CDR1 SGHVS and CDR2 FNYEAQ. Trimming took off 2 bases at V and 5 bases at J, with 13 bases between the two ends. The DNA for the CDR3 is TGTGCCAGCAGCTTAAGCCAGGGGAGTGATCAGCCCCAGCATTTT. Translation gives CASSLSQGSDQPQHF.

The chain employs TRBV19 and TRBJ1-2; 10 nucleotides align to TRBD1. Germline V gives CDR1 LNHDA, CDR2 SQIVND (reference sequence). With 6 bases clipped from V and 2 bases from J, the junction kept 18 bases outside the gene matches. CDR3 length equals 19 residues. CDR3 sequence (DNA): TGTGCCAGTAGCCCCCACGGGGTCCCGGGACAGGGGCGGAACTATGGCTACACCTTC. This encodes CASSPHGVPGQGRNYGYTF. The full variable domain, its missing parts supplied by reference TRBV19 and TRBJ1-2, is DGGITQSPKYLFRKEGQNVTLSCEQNLNHDAMYWYRQDPGQGLRLIYYSQIVNDFQKGDIAEGYSVSREKKESFPLTVTSAQKNPTAFYLCASSPHGVPGQGRNYGYTFGSGTRLTVV.

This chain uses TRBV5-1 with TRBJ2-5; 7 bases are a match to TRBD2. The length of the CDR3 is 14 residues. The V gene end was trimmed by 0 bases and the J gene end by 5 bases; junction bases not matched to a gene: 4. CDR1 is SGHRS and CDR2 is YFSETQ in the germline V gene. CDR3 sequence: CASSLAVGRETQYF. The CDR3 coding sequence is TGCGCCAGCAGCTTGGCCGTCGGGAGGGAGACCCAGTACTTC.

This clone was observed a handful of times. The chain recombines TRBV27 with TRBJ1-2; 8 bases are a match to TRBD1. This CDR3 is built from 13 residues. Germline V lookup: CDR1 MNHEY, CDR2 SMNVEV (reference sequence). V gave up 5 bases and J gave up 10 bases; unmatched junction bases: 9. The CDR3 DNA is TGTGCCAGCAGTCAAAGAAGGACAGGGACCTACACCTTC. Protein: CASSQRRTGTYTF.

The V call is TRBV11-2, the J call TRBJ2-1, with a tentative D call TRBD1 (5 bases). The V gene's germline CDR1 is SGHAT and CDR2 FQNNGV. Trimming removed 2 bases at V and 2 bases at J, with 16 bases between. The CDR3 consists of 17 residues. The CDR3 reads CASSLFKGRAPYNEQFF. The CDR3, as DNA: TGTGCCAGCAGCTTATTCAAAGGCAGGGCACCCTACAATGAGCAGTTCTTC.

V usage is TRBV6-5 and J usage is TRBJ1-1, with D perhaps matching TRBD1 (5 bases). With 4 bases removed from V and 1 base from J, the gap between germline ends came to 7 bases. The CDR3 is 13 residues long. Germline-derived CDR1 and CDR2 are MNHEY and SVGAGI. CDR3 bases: TGTGCCAGCAGTTCGACAGAGAACACTGAAGCTTTCTTT. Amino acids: CASSSTENTEAFF.

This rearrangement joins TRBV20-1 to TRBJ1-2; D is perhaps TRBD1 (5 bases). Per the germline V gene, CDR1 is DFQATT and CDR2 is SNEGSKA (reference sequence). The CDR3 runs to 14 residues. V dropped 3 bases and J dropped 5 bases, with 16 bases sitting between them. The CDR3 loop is CSASPRDGGYGYTF. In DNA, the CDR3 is TGCAGTGCTAGTCCCCGGGACGGGGGTTATGGCTACACCTTC.

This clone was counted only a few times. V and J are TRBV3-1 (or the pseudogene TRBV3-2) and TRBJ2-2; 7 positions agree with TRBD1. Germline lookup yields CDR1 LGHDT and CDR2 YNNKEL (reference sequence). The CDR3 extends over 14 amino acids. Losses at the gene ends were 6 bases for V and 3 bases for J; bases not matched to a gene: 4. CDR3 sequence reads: CASSRDRDTGELFF. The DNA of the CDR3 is TGTGCCAGCAGTAGAGACAGGGACACCGGGGAGCTGTTTTTT.

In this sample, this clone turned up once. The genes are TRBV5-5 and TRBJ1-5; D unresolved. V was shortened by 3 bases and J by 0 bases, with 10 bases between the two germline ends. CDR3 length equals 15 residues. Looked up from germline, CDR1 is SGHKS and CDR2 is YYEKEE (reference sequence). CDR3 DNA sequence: TGTGCCAGCAGCTCGTACTCTAATAGCAATCAGCCCCAGCATTTT. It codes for CASSSYSNSNQPQHF.

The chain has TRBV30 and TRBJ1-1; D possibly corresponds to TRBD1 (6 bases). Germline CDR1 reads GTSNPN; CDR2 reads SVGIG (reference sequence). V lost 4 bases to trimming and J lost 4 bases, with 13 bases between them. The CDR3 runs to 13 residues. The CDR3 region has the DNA TGTGCCTGGACCCAGGGGCTGGCCACTGAAGCTTTCTTT. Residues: CAWTQGLATEAFF. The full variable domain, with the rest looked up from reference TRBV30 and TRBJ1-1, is SQTIHQWPATLVQPVGSPLSLECTVEGTSNPNLYWYRQAAGRGLQLLFYSVGIGQISSEVPQNLSASRPQDRQFILSSKKLLLSDSGFYLCAWTQGLATEAFFGQGTRLTVV.

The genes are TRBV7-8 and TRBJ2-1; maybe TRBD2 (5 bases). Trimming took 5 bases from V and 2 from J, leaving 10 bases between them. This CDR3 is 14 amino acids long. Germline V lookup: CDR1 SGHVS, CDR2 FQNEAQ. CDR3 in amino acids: CASSPGMTYNEQFF. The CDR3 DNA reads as TGTGCCAGCAGCCCGGGGATGACCTACAATGAGCAGTTCTTC.

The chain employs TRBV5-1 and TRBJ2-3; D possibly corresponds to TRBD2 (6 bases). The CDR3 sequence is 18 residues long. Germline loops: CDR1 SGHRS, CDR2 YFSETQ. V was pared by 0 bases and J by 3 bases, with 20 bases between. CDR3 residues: CASSLGLALPSWTDTQYF. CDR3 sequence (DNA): TGCGCCAGCAGCTTGGGGCTAGCGCTCCCCTCTTGGACAGATACGCAGTATTTT.

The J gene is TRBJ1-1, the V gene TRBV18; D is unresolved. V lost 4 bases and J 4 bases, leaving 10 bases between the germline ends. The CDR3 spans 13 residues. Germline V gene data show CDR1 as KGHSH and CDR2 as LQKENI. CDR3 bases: TGTGCCAGCTCACTTCGAGAGGGCACTGAAGCTTTCTTT. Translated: CASSLREGTEAFF.

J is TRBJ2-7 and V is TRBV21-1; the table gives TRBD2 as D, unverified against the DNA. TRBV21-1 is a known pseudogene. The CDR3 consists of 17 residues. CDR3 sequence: CASILCGGTGGPVEQYF. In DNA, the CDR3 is TGTGCCAGCATTTTGTGTGGGGGCACGGGAGGGCCGGTCGAGCAGTACTTC.

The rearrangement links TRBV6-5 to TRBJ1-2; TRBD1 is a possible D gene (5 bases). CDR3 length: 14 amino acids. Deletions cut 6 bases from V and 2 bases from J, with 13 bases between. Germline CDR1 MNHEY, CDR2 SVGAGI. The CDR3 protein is CASSLSTANYGYTF. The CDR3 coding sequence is TGTGCCAGCAGCTTATCGACAGCCAACTATGGCTACACCTTC.

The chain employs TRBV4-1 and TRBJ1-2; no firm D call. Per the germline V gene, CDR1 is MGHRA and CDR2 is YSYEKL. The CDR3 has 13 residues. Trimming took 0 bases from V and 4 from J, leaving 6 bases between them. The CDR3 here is CASSQDPLYGYTF. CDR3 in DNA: TGCGCCAGCAGCCAAGATCCCCTCTATGGCTACACCTTC.

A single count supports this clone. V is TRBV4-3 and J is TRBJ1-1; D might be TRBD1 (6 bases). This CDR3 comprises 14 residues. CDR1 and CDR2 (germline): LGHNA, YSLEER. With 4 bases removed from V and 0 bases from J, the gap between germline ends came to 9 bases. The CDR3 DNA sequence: TGCGCCAGCAGCCCAGGGGCGGTGAACACTGAAGCTTTCTTT. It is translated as CASSPGAVNTEAFF.

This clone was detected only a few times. The CDR3 DNA reads as TGTGCCACAGGGGGATCCTATTATGGCTACACCTTC. Translated, it gives CATGGSYYGYTF. The chain joins TRBV6-5 to TRBJ1-2, with 7 bases lining up with TRBD1. Germline CDR1 is MNHEY and CDR2 is SVGAGI. The CDR3 sequence is 12 residues long. The V gene end was trimmed by 10 bases and the J gene end by 5 bases; junction bases not matched to a gene: 7.

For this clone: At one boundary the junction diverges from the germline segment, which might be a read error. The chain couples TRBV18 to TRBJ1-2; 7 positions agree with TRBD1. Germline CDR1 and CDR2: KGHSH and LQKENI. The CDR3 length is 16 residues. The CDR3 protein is CASSPPDYDRVYGYTF. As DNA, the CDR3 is TGTGCCAGCTCTCCACCAGATTACGACAGGGTCTATGGCTACACCTTC.